The 2 T cell receptor beta chains below come from one sample, sequenced in a study of graft-versus-host responses after intestinal transplantation. These receptors' antigens are unknown. TCRdb's table, derived via immunoSEQ multiplex PCR, lists solely in-frame clones and lacks some. The sample carries fewer than 85,000 clones, approximately 93% recorded once. The sample consisted of unstimulated CD8+ T cells sorted from spleen or lymph node cells, taken before intestinal transplant. Every receptor here comes from a human donor who received an intestinal transplant.

This rearrangement joins TRBV25-1 to TRBJ2-2; D not resolved. Trimming shortened V by 5 bases and J by 2 bases, and 9 bases separated the two germline ends. There are 14 residues in the CDR3. The germline CDR1 and CDR2 sequences are MGHDK and SYGVNS. CDR3 nucleotide sequence: TGTGCCAGCAGTTTCGGGCCAAACACCGGGGAGCTGTTTTTT. It yields the protein CASSFGPNTGELFF.

This chain uses TRBV6-6 with TRBJ1-2; D is uncertain. Germline lookup yields CDR1 MNHNY and CDR2 SVGAGI (reference sequence). V shed 2 bases and J shed 3 bases, with 13 bases lying between them. The CDR3 covers 15 residues. The DNA for the CDR3 is TGTGCCAGCAGTTACGGCATTCAGGACCACTATGGCTACACCTTC. The encoded protein is CASSYGIQDHYGYTF.